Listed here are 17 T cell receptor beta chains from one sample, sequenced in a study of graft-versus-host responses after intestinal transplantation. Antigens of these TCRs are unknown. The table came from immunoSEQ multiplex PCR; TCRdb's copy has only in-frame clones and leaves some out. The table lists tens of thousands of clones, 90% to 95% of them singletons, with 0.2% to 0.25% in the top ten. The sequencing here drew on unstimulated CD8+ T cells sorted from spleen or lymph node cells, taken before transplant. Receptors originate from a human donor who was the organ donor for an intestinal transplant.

CDR3 DNA: TGTGCCAGCAGGGGACAGGTTGGCTCTGGGGCCAACGTCCTGACTTTC. Translation gives CASRGQVGSGANVLTF. This rearrangement joins TRBV7-9 to TRBJ2-6, with 8 positions matching TRBD1. The CDR3 sequence is 16 residues long. Losses at the gene ends were 6 bases for V and 0 bases for J; bases not matched to a gene: 4. Germline V gives CDR1 SEHNR, CDR2 FQNEAQ (reference sequence).

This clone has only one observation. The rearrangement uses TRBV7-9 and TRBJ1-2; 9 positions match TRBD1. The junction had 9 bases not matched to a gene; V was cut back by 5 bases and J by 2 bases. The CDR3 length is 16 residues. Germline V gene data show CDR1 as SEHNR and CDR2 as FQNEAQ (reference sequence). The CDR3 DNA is TGTGCCAGCAGCCATCTTACAGGGGGCCAAAACTATGGCTACACCTTC. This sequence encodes CASSHLTGGQNYGYTF.

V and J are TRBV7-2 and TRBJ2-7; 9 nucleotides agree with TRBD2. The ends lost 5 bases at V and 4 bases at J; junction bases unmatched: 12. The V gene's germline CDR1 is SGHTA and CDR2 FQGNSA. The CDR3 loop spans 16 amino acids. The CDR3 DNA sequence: TGTGCCAGCAGCCTAGGGTCGACTAGCGGCAAATACGAGCAGTACTTC. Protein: CASSLGSTSGKYEQYF.

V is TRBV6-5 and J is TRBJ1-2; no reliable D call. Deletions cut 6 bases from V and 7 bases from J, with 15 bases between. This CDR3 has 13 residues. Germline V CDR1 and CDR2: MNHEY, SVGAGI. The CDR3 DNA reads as TGTGCCAGCAGCCCCGGACCGGGCGGTGGCTACACCTTC. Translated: CASSPGPGGGYTF.

This CDR3 reads CASSEVLGANYGYTF. DNA of the CDR3: TGTGCCAGCAGTGAAGTGTTGGGGGCCAACTATGGCTACACCTTC. J is TRBJ1-2 and V is TRBV6-1, with a weak D call TRBD1 (6 bases). Germline CDR1 and CDR2: MNHNS and SASEGT. This CDR3 has 15 residues. Trimming left V 1 base short and J 2 bases short, with 11 bases between.

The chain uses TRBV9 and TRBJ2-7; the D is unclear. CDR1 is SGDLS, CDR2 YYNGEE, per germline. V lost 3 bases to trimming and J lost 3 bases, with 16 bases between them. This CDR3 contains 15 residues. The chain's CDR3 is CASSAHWAANYEQYF. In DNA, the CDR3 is TGTGCCAGCAGCGCTCACTGGGCAGCGAACTACGAGCAGTACTTC.

CDR3 nucleotides: TGTGCCACCACCGGGACTAGCGATGGAGATTACAATGAGCAGTTCTTC. It yields the protein CATTGTSDGDYNEQFF. The rearrangement links TRBV15 to TRBJ2-1; the match to TRBD2 covers 10 bases. V was pared by 7 bases and J by 4 bases, with 10 bases of the junction left unmatched. The CDR3 is 16 amino acids. Germline CDR1 LNHNV, CDR2 YYDKDF (reference sequence). The entire variable domain, with the rest obtained from reference TRBV15 and TRBJ2-1, is as follows: DAMVIQNPRYQVTQFGKPVTLSCSQTLNHNVMYWYQQKSSQAPKLLFHYYDKDFNNEADTPDNFQSRRPNTSFCFLDIRSPGLGDTAMYLCATTGTSDGDYNEQFFGPGTRLTVL.

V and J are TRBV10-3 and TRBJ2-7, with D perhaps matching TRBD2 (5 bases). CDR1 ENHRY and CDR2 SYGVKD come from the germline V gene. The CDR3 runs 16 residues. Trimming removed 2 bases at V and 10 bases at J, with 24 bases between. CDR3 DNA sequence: TGTGCCATCAGTGAGAGCGGCGGATTTAAGTCGATTGGCCAGTACTTC. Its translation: CAISESGGFKSIGQYF.

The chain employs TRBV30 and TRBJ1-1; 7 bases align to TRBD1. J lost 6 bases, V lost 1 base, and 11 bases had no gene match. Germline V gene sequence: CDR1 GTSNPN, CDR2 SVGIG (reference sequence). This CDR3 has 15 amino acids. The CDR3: CAWSGADREGAEAFF. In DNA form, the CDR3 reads TGTGCCTGGAGTGGGGCAGACAGGGAAGGGGCTGAAGCTTTCTTT.

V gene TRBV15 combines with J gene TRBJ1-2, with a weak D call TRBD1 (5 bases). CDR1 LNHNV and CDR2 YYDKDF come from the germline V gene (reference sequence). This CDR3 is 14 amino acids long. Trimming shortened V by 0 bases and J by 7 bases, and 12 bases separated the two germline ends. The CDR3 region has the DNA TGTGCCACCAGCAGAGACAGGGAACCTGCTGGCTACACCTTC. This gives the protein CATSRDREPAGYTF.

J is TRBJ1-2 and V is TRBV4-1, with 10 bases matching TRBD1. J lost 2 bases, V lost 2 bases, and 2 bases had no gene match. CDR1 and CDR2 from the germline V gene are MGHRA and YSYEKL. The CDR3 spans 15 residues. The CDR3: CASSQRQGANYGYTF. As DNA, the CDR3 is TGCGCCAGCAGCCAAAGACAGGGGGCGAACTATGGCTACACCTTC.

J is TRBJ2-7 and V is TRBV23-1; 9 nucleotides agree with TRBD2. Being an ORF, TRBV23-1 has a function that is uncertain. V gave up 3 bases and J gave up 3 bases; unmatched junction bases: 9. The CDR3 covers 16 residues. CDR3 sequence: CASSHKLAGNDYEQYF. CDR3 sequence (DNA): TGCGCCAGCAGTCACAAACTAGCGGGCAATGACTACGAGCAGTACTTC.

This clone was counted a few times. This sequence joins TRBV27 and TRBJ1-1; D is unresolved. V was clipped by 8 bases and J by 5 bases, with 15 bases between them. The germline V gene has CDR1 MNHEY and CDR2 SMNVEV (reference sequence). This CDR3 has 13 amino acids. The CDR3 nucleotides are TGTGCCAGCGGACCAGCGGGCTGGACTGAAGCTTTCTTT. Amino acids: CASGPAGWTEAFF.

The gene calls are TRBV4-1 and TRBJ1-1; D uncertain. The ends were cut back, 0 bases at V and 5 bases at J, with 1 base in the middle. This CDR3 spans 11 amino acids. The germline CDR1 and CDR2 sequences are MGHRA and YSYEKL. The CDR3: CASSQDTEAFF. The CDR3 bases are TGCGCCAGCAGCCAAGATACTGAAGCTTTCTTT.

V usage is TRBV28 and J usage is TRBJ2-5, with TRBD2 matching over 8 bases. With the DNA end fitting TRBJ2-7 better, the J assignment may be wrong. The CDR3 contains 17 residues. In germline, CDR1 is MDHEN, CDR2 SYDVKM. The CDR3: CASSLDRGGPSSYEQYF. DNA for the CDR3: TGTGCCAGCAGTTTAGATCGGGGGGGACCGAGCTCCTACGAGCAGTACTTC.

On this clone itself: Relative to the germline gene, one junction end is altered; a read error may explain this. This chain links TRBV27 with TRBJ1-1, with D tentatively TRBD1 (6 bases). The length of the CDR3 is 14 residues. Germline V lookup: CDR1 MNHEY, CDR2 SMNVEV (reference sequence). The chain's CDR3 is CASSLAGVNAEAFF. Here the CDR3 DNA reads TGTGCCAGCAGTTTGGCAGGGGTGAACGCTGAAGCTTTCTTT.

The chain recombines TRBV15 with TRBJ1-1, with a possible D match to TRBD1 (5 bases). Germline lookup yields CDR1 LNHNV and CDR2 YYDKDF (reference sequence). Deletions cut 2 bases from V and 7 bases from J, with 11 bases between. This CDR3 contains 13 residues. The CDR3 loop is CATSRRGVDEAFF. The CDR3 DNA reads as TGTGCCACCAGCAGACGGGGGGTAGATGAAGCTTTCTTT.